These T cell receptor beta chains were read from a single sample in a study of vaccination and CD4 T cells after COVID-19. TCRdb re-called the PCR reads through MiXCR, storing one row per CDR3 protein. The data contain around 18,000 distinct CDR3 sequences, 35% to 45% of them singletons. The antigens these receptors bind are not known. The sample taken for sequencing was CD4+ T cells from blood, cultured in vitro. These TCRs come from a human donor who had recovered from COVID-19. The CDR3 runs from the conserved cysteine through the conserved F or W. Fields, in order: CDR3 DNA, CDR3 protein, D gene, V gene, clone size, J gene. D genes are given only for firm matches. Clone size, where shown, is once, few, many, or a class for clones that have expanded.

TGCAGCGTTGGGGACAGGGCCCAAGAGACCCAGTACTTC CSVGDRAQETQYF TRBD1 TRBV29-1 NA TRBJ2-5
TGTGCCAGCAGCCAACAGGTATATCAGCCCCAGCATTTT CASSQQVYQPQHF NA TRBV16 NA TRBJ1-5
TGCAGTGCGGATAATCTAGCGGGGTCCTACAATGAGCAGTTCTTC CSADNLAGSYNEQFF TRBD2 TRBV20-1 NA TRBJ2-1
TGTGCCAGCAGTCACGGACAGATGAATGAAAAACTGTTTTTT CASSHGQMNEKLFF NA TRBV6-2/TRBV6-3 NA TRBJ1-4
TGTGCCAGCAGCAAAGTGGGACAGGTTCTGTTTTTT CASSKVGQVLFF NA TRBV21-1 NA TRBJ1-4
TGTGCCAGCAGTGAAGCCTTGGAGGGATATGGCTACACCTTC CASSEALEGYGYTF NA TRBV6-1 few TRBJ1-2
TGTGCCAGCAGTGGCGGGTTTGTGGCAGATACGCAGTATTTT CASSGGFVADTQYF NA TRBV6-2/TRBV6-3 few TRBJ2-3
TGTGCCAGCAGTTACTCGCCAGGGGACGGCTACACCTTC CASSYSPGDGYTF NA TRBV6-5 few TRBJ1-2
TGTGCCAGCAGCTTATCTGTCAGGCAAGAGACCCAGTACTTC CASSLSVRQETQYF NA TRBV11-1 NA TRBJ2-5
TGTGCCAGCAGTTTAGGAGGGGCAGGCAATCAGCCCCAGCATTTT CASSLGGAGNQPQHF NA TRBV12-3/TRBV12-4 NA TRBJ1-5
TGTGCCAGCAGTCGCGCCGGGACAGGGAATGGCTACACCTTC CASSRAGTGNGYTF TRBD1 TRBV6-1 medium-sized TRBJ1-2
TGTGCCAGCAGCTTAGGGGGTACTAGGGAGTGGTCCGGGGAGCTGTTTTTT CASSLGGTREWSGELFF NA TRBV7-2 few TRBJ2-2
TGCGCCAGCAGCTTGGAAGGGGGCGGCTACACCTTC CASSLEGGGYTF TRBD1 TRBV5-1 NA TRBJ1-2
TGCGCCAGCAGCCTCCACGGGACAGATGGCTACACCTTC CASSLHGTDGYTF TRBD1 TRBV5-1 NA TRBJ1-2
TGTGCCAGCAGTTCTGGCGGGAGCATTGGCTCCTACGAGCAGTACTTC CASSSGGSIGSYEQYF TRBD2 TRBV6-5 NA TRBJ2-7
TGTGCCAGCAGCTTAATGCGGGGGGAGGGCAATGAGCAGTTCTTC CASSLMRGEGNEQFF TRBD2 TRBV7-7 NA TRBJ2-1
TGTGCCAGCTCACCAGACTTGGCGGACTATGGCTACACCTTC CASSPDLADYGYTF NA TRBV18 once TRBJ1-2
TGTGCCAGCAGTTACCCTACGACAGGGGGCTCGCAGTTCTTC CASSYPTTGGSQFF TRBD1 TRBV6-2/TRBV6-3 few TRBJ2-1
TGTGCCAGCACCCTCAGCGGGAGGGCCTCTGGGGCCAACGTCCTGACTTTC CASTLSGRASGANVLTF TRBD2 TRBV6-1 NA TRBJ2-6
TGTGCCAGCAGCTTTTCTCGGGTAGGGAACACTGAAGCTTTCTTT CASSFSRVGNTEAFF NA TRBV7-2 few TRBJ1-1
TGTGCCAGCAGCCAATCTACGGGACTAGTAAGGCACGAGCAGTACTTC CASSQSTGLVRHEQYF TRBD2 TRBV14 NA TRBJ2-7
TGTGCCAGCAGCTTAGCGGGTGGCACAGATACGCAGTATTTT CASSLAGGTDTQYF NA TRBV11-3 few TRBJ2-3
TGCAGTGCTAGGGGACAGGCTAGTTACACAGATACGCAGTATTTT CSARGQASYTDTQYF TRBD1 TRBV20-1 NA TRBJ2-3
TGCAGTGCTAGAGATTCAACAGGGAGTTATTCACCCCTCCACTTT CSARDSTGSYSPLHF NA TRBV20-1 few TRBJ1-6
TGCAGTGCTAGACTTTCGACCGGGACTAGCGGTTACAATGAGCAGTTCTTC CSARLSTGTSGYNEQFF TRBD2 TRBV20-1 few TRBJ2-1
TGCGCCAGCGGTACTAGCGGGAGGGACACCGGGGAGCTGTTTTTT CASGTSGRDTGELFF TRBD2 TRBV5-1 NA TRBJ2-2
TGTGCCAGCAGTGCTGTCGTGGGACAGCAGAACACTGAAGCTTTCTTT CASSAVVGQQNTEAFF TRBD1 TRBV2 NA TRBJ1-1
TGTGCCAGTAGCCCTGGGGGGACAGCCCAGGAGACCCAGTACTTC CASSPGGTAQETQYF NA TRBV19 NA TRBJ2-5
TGTGCCAGCAATTTGGTCGGCGTAGTCCAAGAGACCCAGTACTTC CASNLVGVVQETQYF NA TRBV7-4 NA TRBJ2-5
TGCAGTGCAGCCAACCAAACTAGCGGGAGAGTCTCTGGGACCCAGTACTTC CSAANQTSGRVSGTQYF TRBD2 TRBV20-1 NA TRBJ2-5
TGTGCCAGCAGCCCTGTATCTCGCGATTCACCCCTCCACTTT CASSPVSRDSPLHF NA TRBV28 few TRBJ1-6
TGTGCCAGCAGCCCTCCCCCCCGTGAGACCCAGTACTTC CASSPPPRETQYF NA TRBV3-1 NA TRBJ2-5
TGCAGTGCTATTCTCCGGGCCGGGGAGCAGTACTTC CSAILRAGEQYF NA TRBV20-1 few TRBJ2-7
TGTGCCAGCAGCTTTACTAGCCGGCATGAGCAGTTCTTC CASSFTSRHEQFF NA TRBV11-2 NA TRBJ2-1
TGTGCCAGCAGTTCAGACAGGTTTAACTATGGCTACACCTTC CASSSDRFNYGYTF NA TRBV2 few TRBJ1-2
TGTGCCAGCAGCCAAGGGAGGAAAGGGCAAGAGACCCAGTACTTC CASSQGRKGQETQYF NA TRBV14 NA TRBJ2-5
TGTGCCAGCAGTGAACTAGCGGGAGCGGGAAATGAGCAGTTCTTC CASSELAGAGNEQFF TRBD2 TRBV6-4 few TRBJ2-1
TGTGCCAGCAGTATCGAGGGGGGTACTGAAGCTTTCTTT CASSIEGGTEAFF NA TRBV6-1 NA TRBJ1-1
TGTGCCAGCAGTTTTAAGGCCTCCGGGATGGAGCAGTACTTC CASSFKASGMEQYF NA TRBV6-5 NA TRBJ2-7
TGTGCCAGCACCCCCAGCTTCGCGGGAGAGACCCAGTACTTC CASTPSFAGETQYF NA TRBV6-1 NA TRBJ2-5
TGTGCCAGCAGTGAAAGTTGGGCGGGAAATTCACCCCTCCACTTT CASSESWAGNSPLHF NA TRBV6-1 few TRBJ1-6
TGCAGTGCAGCGACAGGGAATCAGCCCCAGCATTTT CSAATGNQPQHF TRBD1 TRBV20-1 NA TRBJ1-5
TGTGCCAGCAGCTTAGAGGGCGGGAGTTTCGATACGCAGTATTTT CASSLEGGSFDTQYF TRBD2 TRBV7-8 few TRBJ2-3
TGTGCCAGCAGCGTACAGGGCTACGAGCAGTACTTC CASSVQGYEQYF NA TRBV7-2 NA TRBJ2-7
TGTGCCAGCAGTTTCTCGGGAAATGGAAACACCATATATTTT CASSFSGNGNTIYF NA TRBV2 NA TRBJ1-3
TGTGCCTGGAACAGCCGTAGGACAGGGATCCACAATGAGCAGTTCTTC CAWNSRRTGIHNEQFF TRBD1 TRBV30 NA TRBJ2-1
TGTGCCAGCGTAATCGACAGGGGCCCCCAAGAGACCCAGTACTTC CASVIDRGPQETQYF NA TRBV21-1 NA TRBJ2-5
TGTGCCAGCAGTGAACCCCGTTATAGCAATCAGCCCCAGCATTTT CASSEPRYSNQPQHF NA TRBV6-1 NA TRBJ1-5
TGTGCCAGCAGTTACTCCTCCCCCGCTTCGGGAGGGCGTAGTGAGCAGTACTTC CASSYSSPASGGRSEQYF TRBD2 TRBV6-2/TRBV6-3 NA TRBJ2-7
TGTGCCAGTAGTATAGCGGGGGGGGACTACAATGAGCAGTTCTTC CASSIAGGDYNEQFF TRBD2 TRBV19 NA TRBJ2-1
TGTGCCAGCAGCTTAATGGGTGGAAACACTGAAGCTTTCTTT CASSLMGGNTEAFF NA TRBV7-3 few TRBJ1-1
TGTGCCAGCAGTTACGACAGGGGGCGCGGACCCCTCCACTTT CASSYDRGRGPLHF TRBD1 TRBV6-2/TRBV6-3 few TRBJ1-6
TGTGCCAGCAGGGCTACGGGAGGCCAAGAGACCCAGTACTTC CASRATGGQETQYF TRBD2 TRBV2 few TRBJ2-5
TGCGCCAGCAGCATTTCTATGACGAATTACAATGAGCAGTTCTTC CASSISMTNYNEQFF NA TRBV5-1 few TRBJ2-1
TGTGCCAGCAACAGGGGGCCGAACACTGAAGCTTTCTTT CASNRGPNTEAFF TRBD1 TRBV12-3/TRBV12-4 few TRBJ1-1
TGTGCCAGCAGTGAAAGACTAGCGGGATCCGAGCAGTACTTC CASSERLAGSEQYF TRBD2 TRBV25-1 NA TRBJ2-7
TGCGCCAGCAGCACAGTCACAGGAATATACGAGCAGTACTTC CASSTVTGIYEQYF NA TRBV5-1 NA TRBJ2-7